The next 18 T cell receptor beta chains were all read from a single sample in a study of beta chain features in type 1 diabetes. Study-wide results and caveats: A moderate, significant TCRB CDR3 shortening appeared in type 1 diabetes across four CD4+ subsets.

These receptors have no known antigen. What was sequenced were expressed TCRB transcripts, since all of the isolated RNA had been reverse transcribed. This table comes from immunoSEQ multiplex PCR, and its TCRdb copy is limited to in-frame clones, with some not included. The sample consists of about 260,000 clones, around 25% of them appearing once. Specimen: naive CD4+ T cells from blood. Source of these receptors: a woman aged 25 to 39 with type 1 diabetes.

The V and J genes are TRBV28 and TRBJ2-1, with D maybe TRBD2 (6 bases). Germline CDR1 reads MDHEN; CDR2 reads SYDVKM. Trimming cost V 11 bases and J 0 bases, with 17 bases left between them. The length of the CDR3 is 15 residues. The CDR3 reads CAGGGAGYSYNEQFF. The CDR3 DNA reads TGTGCCGGAGGAGGGGCCGGATACTCCTACAATGAGCAGTTCTTC.

The rearrangement joins TRBV4-1 to TRBJ2-7, with D unclear. Per germline, CDR1 MGHRA and CDR2 YSYEKL. There are 14 residues in the CDR3. The germline V and J ends were trimmed by 2 bases and 3 bases, with 11 bases remaining between them. For the CDR3, the DNA is TGCGCCAGCAGCCAAAGTCAGTTGAACTACGAGCAGTACTTC. Translating gives CASSQSQLNYEQYF.

This clone appeared a few times. V is TRBV7-9 and J is TRBJ1-4; 7 nucleotides agree with TRBD1. Per germline, CDR1 SEHNR and CDR2 FQNEAQ (reference sequence). The V gene end was trimmed by 1 base and the J gene end by 3 bases; junction bases not matched to a gene: 5. The CDR3 is 16 amino acids. CDR3 in amino acids: CASSLEVGTANEKLFF. The CDR3 DNA reads as TGTGCCAGCAGCTTAGAGGTCGGGACAGCTAATGAAAAACTGTTTTTT.

This clone was observed a handful of times. The J gene is TRBJ2-5, the V gene TRBV6-1; tentative D call: TRBD1 (6 bases). The V end lost 6 bases, the J end lost 1 base, and 12 bases lay between the germline ends. The CDR3 runs 14 residues. CDR1 MNHNS and CDR2 SASEGT come from the germline V gene. The CDR3 region has the DNA TGTGCCAGCAGCGTGGACAGCACCCAAGAGACCCAGTACTTC. It is translated as CASSVDSTQETQYF.

The rearrangement links TRBV7-8 to TRBJ2-5; 7 nucleotides align to TRBD2. After removal of 5 bases from V and 5 bases from J, the junction contained 8 bases not matched to a gene. Germline CDR1 SGHVS, CDR2 FQNEAQ. This CDR3 region has 14 residues. As DNA, the CDR3 is TGTGCCAGCAGCGTTAGACTAGCCGGCGAGACCCAGTACTTC. Encoded protein: CASSVRLAGETQYF.

The chain employs TRBV7-9 and TRBJ2-7, with 8 bases that match TRBD2. Unmatched junction bases numbered 10, after V lost 4 bases and J lost 5 bases. The CDR3 has 15 residues. Per the germline V gene, CDR1 is SEHNR and CDR2 is FQNEAQ (reference sequence). The CDR3 loop reads CASSYVSGKRNEQYF. The CDR3 DNA is TGTGCCAGCAGCTATGTTAGCGGGAAGAGAAACGAGCAGTACTTC.

The genes are TRBV21-1 and TRBJ2-7; the D call in the table, TRBD1, was not verified against the DNA. TRBV21-1 is classified as a pseudogene. This CDR3 spans 12 amino acids. CDR3: CASFLQALEQYF. The CDR3 bases are TGTGCCAGCTTTTTACAGGCCCTCGAGCAGTACTTC.

V is TRBV27 and J is TRBJ2-2; the match to TRBD1 covers 9 bases. The V segment lost 6 bases and the J segment 1 base; nucleotides outside the gene matches: 3. Germline V gene data show CDR1 as MNHEY and CDR2 as SMNVEV (reference sequence). The CDR3 totals 15 residues. For the CDR3, the DNA is TGTGCCAGCAGACCGGGACAGGGGAACACCGGGGAGCTGTTTTTT. Amino acids: CASRPGQGNTGELFF.

The chain combines TRBV4-1 with TRBJ1-2, with D possibly being TRBD1 (6 bases). Deletions cut 1 base from V and 8 bases from J, with 11 bases between. The CDR3 totals 13 residues. Germline loops: CDR1 MGHRA, CDR2 YSYEKL. The CDR3 DNA follows: TGCGCCAGCAGCCAAGTGAGCGGACAGGGCTACACCTTC. Its protein is CASSQVSGQGYTF.

The chain joins TRBV6-5 to TRBJ1-4; 7 bases fit TRBD1. After removal of 6 bases from V and 5 bases from J, the junction contained 6 bases not matched to a gene. Germline-derived CDR1 and CDR2 are MNHEY and SVGAGI. The CDR3 spans 14 residues. The CDR3 reads CASRPGTANEKLFF. CDR3 DNA sequence: TGTGCCAGCAGGCCCGGGACAGCAAATGAAAAACTGTTTTTT.

The V gene is TRBV11-2, the J gene TRBJ2-3, with D perhaps TRBD2 (6 bases). The CDR3 is made up of 17 amino acids. Germline CDR1 is SGHAT and CDR2 is FQNNGV. Trimming stripped 5 bases from V and 0 bases from J, with 18 bases between. CDR3 DNA sequence: TGTGCCAGCAGCAAAGGAGGGACGAAAGCTAGCACAGATACGCAGTATTTT. Translation gives CASSKGGTKASTDTQYF.

This clone was seen only a few times. The chain combines TRBV9 with TRBJ2-5, with 7 bases lining up with TRBD2. The CDR3 contains 16 residues. The germline V gene has CDR1 SGDLS and CDR2 YYNGEE. V was pared by 2 bases and J by 5 bases, with 12 bases of the junction left unmatched. The CDR3 is CASSVGTTDLTETQYF. CDR3 DNA sequence: TGTGCCAGCAGCGTTGGGACTACCGATCTGACGGAGACCCAGTACTTC.

J is TRBJ1-2 and V is TRBV4-2, with TRBD1 matching over 8 bases. V dropped 3 bases and J dropped 2; count of bases not matched to a gene: 2. The CDR3 extends over 14 amino acids. Germline V lookup: CDR1 LGHNA, CDR2 YNFKEQ. CDR3 DNA sequence: TGTGCCAGCAGCCACGACAGGGGAAACTATGGCTACACCTTC. Translated, it gives CASSHDRGNYGYTF.

This clone was detected only a few times. V gene TRBV25-1 combines with J gene TRBJ1-2, with D hard to call. CDR1 is MGHDK, CDR2 SYGVNS, per germline. Trimming took 3 bases from V and 0 from J, leaving 5 bases between them. The CDR3 is 13 residues long. The CDR3 DNA is TGTGCCAGCAGTGACGGGGCTAACTATGGCTACACCTTC. This encodes CASSDGANYGYTF.

This rearrangement joins TRBV28 to TRBJ1-2, with D hard to call. The CDR3 contains 13 residues. V was pared by 5 bases and J by 4 bases, with 11 bases between. Germline-derived CDR1 and CDR2 are MDHEN and SYDVKM. The DNA of the CDR3 is TGTGCCAGCAGTCCAGGACTGACCTATGGCTACACCTTC. It translates to CASSPGLTYGYTF.

This clone was seen a handful of times. The genes are TRBV29-1 and TRBJ2-7; 10 positions agree with TRBD2. Germline trimming cut 5 bases from V and 7 bases from J; bases unmatched to any gene: 8. There are 13 residues in the CDR3. Germline loops: CDR1 SQVTM, CDR2 ANQGSEA. DNA of the CDR3: TGCAGCGTTTTACCAGCGGGAGGGTGGGAGCAGTACTTC. Protein: CSVLPAGGWEQYF.

This clone has more than one count but fewer than ten. The V gene is TRBV4-1, the J gene TRBJ1-4; D perhaps matches TRBD1 (6 bases). The V end lost 4 bases, the J end lost 6 bases, and 18 bases lay between the germline ends. This CDR3 has 16 residues. Germline CDR1 and CDR2: MGHRA and YSYEKL. The DNA for the CDR3 is TGCGCCAGCAGCCGCAGAACACAGGGTTGGGATGAAAAACTGTTTTTT. It translates to CASSRRTQGWDEKLFF.

The chain couples TRBV5-6 to TRBJ2-7; 13 bases match TRBD2. V dropped 4 bases and J dropped 4; count of bases not matched to a gene: 5. Germline assignment: CDR1 SGHDT and CDR2 YYEEEE. The CDR3 totals 15 residues. This CDR3 reads CASSPGLAGRYEQYF. The CDR3 DNA follows: TGTGCCAGCAGCCCGGGACTAGCGGGACGGTACGAGCAGTACTTC.